This T cell receptor beta chain was captured in a study of T cell responses to AZD1222 COVID-19 vaccine. About the research overall: Analyses pooled second doses at about 4 or about 12 weeks.

Sequencing used immunoSEQ multiplex PCR; TCRdb keeps in-frame clones, though not all of them. Of under 95,000 clones in the sample, over 70% were seen once. Study conclusions and caveats: Only after the peak T cell response were repertoires sampled. Across spike, vaccine-associated CD4 TCRs were found, dominant at 160-218 and 743-854.

Germline CDR1 is SEHNR and CDR2 is FQNEAQ (reference sequence). The V gene lost 5 bases and the J gene lost 6 bases, with 13 bases spanning the gap. The CDR3 is made up of 13 amino acids. This clone came up once. Its target is unknown. This clonotype was sampled from an adult in good health. This sample comprised peripheral blood, obtained on day 0 of AZD1222 vaccination. The chain carries TRBV7-9 and TRBJ1-2; no clear D. This CDR3 is CASSPGRANGYTF. The DNA for the CDR3 is TGTGCCAGCAGCCCCGGTCGGGCTAATGGCTACACCTTC.